A selection of T cell receptor beta chains follows, all from one sample in a study of cytomegalovirus exposure and HLA in healthy donors. Generated by immunoSEQ multiplex PCR, the TCRdb table keeps only in-frame clones and is missing some. The data show about 130,000 clones, about three quarters seen once. The sequenced material came from PBMCs. The receptors originated from an older woman in good health and CMV-seropositive. Each CDR3 is given with its conserved first and last residue. A D gene is named only where the DNA matches it firmly. Only part of the rows carry a size: once, few, many, or a class if the clone is expanded.

d_call clone_size j_call v_call cdr3_length cdr3_nt cdr3_aa
TRBD1 - TRBJ1-2 TRBV6-5 15 TGTGCCAGCAGTCACCTCACCGACAGGGCCTATGGCTACACCTTC CASSHLTDRAYGYTF
- - TRBJ2-7 TRBV6-5 13 TGTGCCAGCAGCCCCGACGGGAGATACGAGCAGTACTTC CASSPDGRYEQYF
TRBD1 - TRBJ2-7 TRBV19 15 TGTGCCAGTAAGGGGACAGGGGGCACTTCCTACGAGCAGTACTTC CASKGTGGTSYEQYF
- few TRBJ1-2 TRBV7-9 14 TGTGCCAGCAGCTTAACATCCCTTCAGCGGGGCTACACCTTC CASSLTSLQRGYTF
- few TRBJ2-5 TRBV11-3 13 TGTGCCAGCAGCTTACGGCAGGAAGAGACCCAGTACTTC CASSLRQEETQYF
TRBD2 - TRBJ2-2 TRBV5-4 17 TGTGCCAGCAGCTTTGATAGCGGGACGACGAACACCGGGGAGCTGTTTTTT CASSFDSGTTNTGELFF
- - TRBJ1-3 TRBV5-6 14 TGTGCCAGCAGCCCACCTATCTCTGGAAACACCATATATTTT CASSPPISGNTIYF
- - TRBJ1-2 TRBV5-1 14 TGCGCCAGCAGCTTCCAACAGGGATTCAGTGGCTACACCTTC CASSFQQGFSGYTF
- - TRBJ2-5 TRBV11-2 13 TGTGCCAGCAGCTTATCATACCCGGGGACCCAGTACTTC CASSLSYPGTQYF
- - TRBJ2-3 TRBV5-1 14 TGCGCCAGCAGCCGGGATCAGCAAACAGATACGCAGTATTTT CASSRDQQTDTQYF
- - TRBJ1-2 TRBV2 11 TGTGCCAGCTTCCTCAGCTATGGCTACACCTTC CASFLSYGYTF
- - TRBJ1-1 TRBV11-2 13 TGTGCCAGCAGCTTATTCAGTAACACTGAAGCTTTCTTT CASSLFSNTEAFF
TRBD2 - TRBJ2-5 TRBV2 15 TGTGCCAGCAGTGTGGGAGCGGGGGGACAAGAGACCCAGTACTTC CASSVGAGGQETQYF
- - TRBJ1-6 TRBV11-2 15 TGTGCCAGCAGCTTAGGGTTAGTCCGTGGTGGACCCCTCCACTTT CASSLGLVRGGPLHF
- - TRBJ1-5 TRBV6-1 13 TGTGCCAGCACCCGACAGGGCAATCAGCCCCAGCATTTT CASTRQGNQPQHF
TRBD1 - TRBJ2-7 TRBV19 16 TGTGCCAGTAGTCCCCACGGGGACAGGGGCTCCTACGAGCAGTACTTC CASSPHGDRGSYEQYF
- once TRBJ1-6 TRBV6-5 12 TGTGCCAGCCAGGGGTATGGATCACCCCTCCACTTT CASQGYGSPLHF
- - TRBJ2-7 TRBV5-4 16 TGTGCCAGCACAAAGGAGGAACGGGGGTCTCCCTACGAGCAGTACTTC CASTKEERGSPYEQYF
TRBD1 - TRBJ2-1 TRBV7-3 14 TGTGCCAGCAGCTACCGGGACAGGGACAATGAGCAGTTCTTC CASSYRDRDNEQFF
TRBD1 - TRBJ1-2 TRBV4-1 17 TGCGCCAGCAGCCAAGATCCTAAGACAGGGGCTAACTACGGCTACACCTTC CASSQDPKTGANYGYTF
- once TRBJ1-1 TRBV10-1 12 TGCGCCAGCAGTGCAGGGAACACTGAAGCTTTCTTT CASSAGNTEAFF
- - TRBJ2-7 TRBV18 12 TGTGCCAGCTCACCGGACTCACGCGAGCAGTACTTC CASSPDSREQYF
- - TRBJ1-2 TRBV6-5 14 TGTGCCAGCAGTTACTCGAACAGACGCTATGGCTACACCTTC CASSYSNRRYGYTF
- - TRBJ1-2 TRBV6-1 14 TGTGCCAGCAGTGAAACCGGGACAAGCTATGGCTACACCTTC CASSETGTSYGYTF
- - TRBJ2-1 TRBV5-1 15 TGCGCCAGCAGCTTGGGTGATGCACAGGGATATGAGCAGTTCTTC CASSLGDAQGYEQFF
TRBD1 - TRBJ2-1 TRBV7-9 19 TGTGCCAGCAGCTTCCCAAGGAGGACAGGCGAAAGCTCCTACAATGAGCAGTTCTTC CASSFPRRTGESSYNEQFF
TRBD2 - TRBJ2-5 TRBV5-8 16 TGTGCCAGCAGCTTGGCCGGGACTAGCTTTGGGGAGACCCAGTACTTC CASSLAGTSFGETQYF
TRBD1 few TRBJ2-1 TRBV4-1 14 TGCGCCAGCAGCCGCGGACAGGGGGCTTTCGAGCAGTTCTTC CASSRGQGAFEQFF
- - TRBJ1-5 TRBV5-1 14 TGCGCCAGCAGCTTGGGCGGTTACGGTCAGCCCCAGCATTTT CASSLGGYGQPQHF
TRBD1 - TRBJ1-3 TRBV7-9 14 TGTGCCAGCAGCCCGACAGGGGCTGGAAACACCATATATTTT CASSPTGAGNTIYF
- once TRBJ2-4 TRBV5-1 17 TGCGCCAGCAGCTTGGGTGCACAGGCATTATCGGGAAACATTCAGTACTTC CASSLGAQALSGNIQYF
- - TRBJ1-6 TRBV27 13 TGTGCCAGCAGTTCCAGGAATAATTCACCCCTCCACTTT CASSSRNNSPLHF
TRBD1 - TRBJ2-5 TRBV27 14 TGTGCCAGCAGTCGGACAGGGCCGGAGTGGGAGCAGTACTTC CASSRTGPEWEQYF
TRBD1 - TRBJ2-1 TRBV29-1 13 TGCAGCGGTGGACAGGGGATTTACAATGAGCAGTTCTTC CSGGQGIYNEQFF
- - TRBJ1-4 TRBV9 16 TGTGCCAGCGGGGGAGAGGGGGTGGAGACTAATGAAAAACTGTTTTTT CASGGEGVETNEKLFF
- - TRBJ1-4 TRBV5-1 14 TGCGCCAGCAGCTTGGGGCAGGGCGGCGAAAAACTGTTTTTT CASSLGQGGEKLFF
- - TRBJ1-5 TRBV9 13 TGTGCCAGCAGCGTGAGGGGGAATCAGCCCCAGCATTTT CASSVRGNQPQHF
TRBD1 - TRBJ2-3 TRBV25-1 15 TGTGCCAGCAGTGAAGCAGGGGGCGCGGGAGATACGCAGTATTTT CASSEAGGAGDTQYF
- - TRBJ1-1 TRBV5-1 15 TGCGCCAGCAGCCCCCGGGAGGGAGTGAACACTGAAGCTTTCTTT CASSPREGVNTEAFF
TRBD1 - TRBJ1-2 TRBV9 16 TGTGCCAGCAGCATCGGGACAGCGATATCCAGCTATGGCTACACCTTC CASSIGTAISSYGYTF
TRBD1 - TRBJ1-5 TRBV2 16 TGTGCCAGCAGTGACGCAATCCAGGGGGCGGATCAGCCCCAGCATTTT CASSDAIQGADQPQHF
- - TRBJ2-7 TRBV11-3 13 TGTGCCAGCTCCTGGGCGAGCTCCTACGAGCAGTACTTC CASSWASSYEQYF
- once TRBJ1-2 TRBV14 14 TGTGCCAGCAGCCCCCGGACTTCGCCAAGGGGCTACACCTTC CASSPRTSPRGYTF
TRBD1 - TRBJ1-1 TRBV11-1 14 TGTGCCAGCAGCCACAGGGGTTGGACTACTGAAGCTTTCTTT CASSHRGWTTEAFF
- - TRBJ2-7 TRBV6-5 15 TGTGCCAGCAGTGCCCGAGGGGGGGGAAAAGACGAGCAGTACTTC CASSARGGGKDEQYF
TRBD1 - TRBJ1-5 TRBV6-5 15 TGTGCCAGCAGACGACAGGGGGCAGGCAATCAGCCCCAGCATTTT CASRRQGAGNQPQHF
TRBD1 - TRBJ2-7 TRBV27 15 TGTGCCAGCAGCCAAACAGGGGTCCCTAATTACGAGCAGTACTTC CASSQTGVPNYEQYF
TRBD1 few TRBJ1-2 TRBV11-2 13 TGTGCCAGCAGCTCCCAGGGGGCGCGTGGCTACACCTTC CASSSQGARGYTF
TRBD2 - TRBJ2-3 TRBV9 16 TGTGCCAGCAGCGTAGGCCTTAGCGGGGACACAGATACGCAGTATTTT CASSVGLSGDTDTQYF
- - TRBJ1-2 TRBV19 16 TGTGCCAGTAATCGGGGGGCGAAGGCTACTAACTATGGCTACACCTTC CASNRGAKATNYGYTF
- - TRBJ2-2 TRBV7-3 18 TGTTCCAGCAGCGCCTCGGGACAACCGTTCCCGAACACCGGGGAGCTGTTTTTT CSSSASGQPFPNTGELFF
TRBD1 - TRBJ2-7 TRBV9 15 TGTGCCAGCAGCGTAGAACAGGGGGTCTTCAACGAGCAGTACTTC CASSVEQGVFNEQYF